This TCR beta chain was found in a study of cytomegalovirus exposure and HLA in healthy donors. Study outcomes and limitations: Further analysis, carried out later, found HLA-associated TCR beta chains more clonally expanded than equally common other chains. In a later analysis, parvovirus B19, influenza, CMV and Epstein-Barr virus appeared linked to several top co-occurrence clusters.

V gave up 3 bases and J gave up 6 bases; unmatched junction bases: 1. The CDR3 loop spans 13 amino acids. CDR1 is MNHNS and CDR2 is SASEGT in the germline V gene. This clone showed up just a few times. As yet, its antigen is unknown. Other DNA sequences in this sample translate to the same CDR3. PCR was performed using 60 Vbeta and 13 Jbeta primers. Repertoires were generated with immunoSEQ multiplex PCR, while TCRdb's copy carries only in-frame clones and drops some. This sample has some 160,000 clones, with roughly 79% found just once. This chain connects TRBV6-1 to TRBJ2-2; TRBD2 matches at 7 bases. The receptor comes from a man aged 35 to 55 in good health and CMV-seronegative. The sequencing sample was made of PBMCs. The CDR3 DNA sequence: TGTGCCAGCAGTGAGGGGAGGGCCGGGGAGCTGTTTTTT. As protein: CASSEGRAGELFF.